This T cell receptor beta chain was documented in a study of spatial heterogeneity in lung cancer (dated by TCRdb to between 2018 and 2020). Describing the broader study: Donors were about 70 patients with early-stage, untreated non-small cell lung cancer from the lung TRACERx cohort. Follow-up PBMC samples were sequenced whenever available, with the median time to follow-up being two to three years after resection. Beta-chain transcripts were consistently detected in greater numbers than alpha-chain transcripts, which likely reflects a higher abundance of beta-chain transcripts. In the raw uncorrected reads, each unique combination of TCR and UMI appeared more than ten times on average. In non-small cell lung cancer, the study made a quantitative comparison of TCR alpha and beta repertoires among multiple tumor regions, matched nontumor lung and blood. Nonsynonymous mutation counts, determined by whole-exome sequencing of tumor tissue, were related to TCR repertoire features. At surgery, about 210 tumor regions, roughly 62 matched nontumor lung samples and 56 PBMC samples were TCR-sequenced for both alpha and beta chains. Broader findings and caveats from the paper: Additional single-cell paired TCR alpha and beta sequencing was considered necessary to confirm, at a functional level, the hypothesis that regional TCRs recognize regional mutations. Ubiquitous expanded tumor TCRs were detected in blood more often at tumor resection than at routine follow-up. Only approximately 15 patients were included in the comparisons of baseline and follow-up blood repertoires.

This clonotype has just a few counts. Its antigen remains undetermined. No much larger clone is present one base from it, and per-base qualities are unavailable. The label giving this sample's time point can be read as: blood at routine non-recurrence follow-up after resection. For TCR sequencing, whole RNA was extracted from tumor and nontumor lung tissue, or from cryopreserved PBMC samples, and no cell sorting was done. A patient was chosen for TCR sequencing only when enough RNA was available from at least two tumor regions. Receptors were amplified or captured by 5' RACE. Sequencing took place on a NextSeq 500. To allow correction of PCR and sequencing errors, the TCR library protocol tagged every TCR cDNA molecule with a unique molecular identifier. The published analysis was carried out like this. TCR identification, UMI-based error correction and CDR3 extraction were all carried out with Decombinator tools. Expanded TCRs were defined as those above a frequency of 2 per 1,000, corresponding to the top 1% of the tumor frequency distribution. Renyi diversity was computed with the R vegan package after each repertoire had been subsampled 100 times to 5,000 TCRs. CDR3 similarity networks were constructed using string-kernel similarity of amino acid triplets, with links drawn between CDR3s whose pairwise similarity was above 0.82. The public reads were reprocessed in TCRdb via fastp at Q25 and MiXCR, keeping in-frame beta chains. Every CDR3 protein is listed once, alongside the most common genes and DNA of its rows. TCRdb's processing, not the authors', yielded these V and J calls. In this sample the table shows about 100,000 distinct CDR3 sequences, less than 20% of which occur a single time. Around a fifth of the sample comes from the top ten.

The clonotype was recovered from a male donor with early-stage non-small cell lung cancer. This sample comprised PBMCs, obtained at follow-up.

The CDR3 protein: CSDRPRANYGYTF. In nucleotide form, the sequence is TGCAGTGACCGACCCCGGGCGAACTATGGCTACACCTTC. The chain is assembled from TRBV20-1 and TRBJ1-2, with the D gene not clear enough to name. Looking up the germline V gene (reference sequence) yields CDR1 DFQATT and CDR2 SNEGSKA. V loses 7 bases, J loses 2 bases, and the germline ends lie 14 bases apart. The CDR3, from cysteine to phenylalanine, totals 13 residues. Solely the CDR3 DNA is kept, with 39 bases framed from the first base.